This TCR beta chain originates from a study of patients and donors after allogeneic stem cell transplantation. This clonotype has ten or more counts. TCRdb reprocessed the RT-PCR reads via MiXCR and lists one record per CDR3 protein. In the table there are 50,000 to 60,000 distinct CDR3 sequences, roughly 13% of which are singletons. The TCR comes from a human donor who was either an allogeneic HSCT recipient or a stem cell or donor lymphocyte infusion donor (not recorded which). It is not recorded whose cells these are; they may come from a transplant donor. The sample was blood, either unsorted or a sorted T cell fraction (not recorded which).

CDR3 in DNA: TGTGCCAGCAGCAAAGCGGGACGGCCCTCGGCTAACTATGGCTACACCTTC. Residues: CASSKAGRPSANYGYTF. The V call is TRBV21-1, the J call TRBJ1-2. TRBV21-1 is designated a pseudogene. The CDR3 is made up of 17 amino acids.